One T cell receptor beta chain is described in this entry. Its specific antigen is unknown. No per-base quality is available; no much larger clone lies one base away. The record originates from a study of Ad26.COV2.S vaccination and SARS-CoV-2 variants (dated by TCRdb to the early 2020s). Regarding the complete study: The specificity and breadth of SARS-CoV-2-reactive T cell receptors after Ad26.COV2.S vaccination were assessed by TCRbeta repertoire sequencing. The TCR-sequenced set comprised about 32 samples: approximately 19 Ad26.COV2.S vaccine recipients, 5 placebo recipients and 8 SARS-CoV-2 convalescent individuals. Overall results and qualifications from the work: The authors noted that total T cell responses may have been underestimated by the TCR breadth and depth analyses. Substantial breadth of spike-specific CD8+ and CD4+ T cell responses was reported after vaccination. Ad26.COV2.S recipients had higher spike-specific TCR breadth than placebo recipients (P = 0.0014). Non-spike TCR breadth was comparable between vaccine and placebo recipients, consistent with the vaccine containing only spike.

This specimen's time point label, interpreted: individuals recovered from natural SARS-CoV-2 infection. The immunoSEQ Assay was the method used to sequence TCRbeta CDR3 regions. After extraction, genomic DNA underwent amplification by bias-controlled multiplex PCR, followed by high-throughput sequencing. As for the original processing: To quantify the absolute abundance of every unique TCRbeta CDR3 region, sequences were collapsed and filtered. T cell fraction was estimated by normalization of TCRbeta template counts to usable DNA, with usable DNA being measured through amplification of reference genes present in all nucleated cells. Repertoire TCRs were annotated as SARS-CoV-2-specific when V gene, CDR3 amino acid sequence and J gene were exactly matched to a known reactive TCR set. The reference SARS-CoV-2 TCR set was derived from MIRA and filtered for enrichment in COVID-19-positive ImmuneCODE repertoires, a step that removed public or cross-reactive TCRs. Using the MIRA antigens, annotated TCRs were further analysed by specific ORF or by position within an ORF. Breadth was defined as annotated unique rearrangements over total unique productive rearrangements; depth was the summed frequency of those rearrangements. TCR breadth was compared between groups using two-sided Wilcoxon rank-sum tests. Imported from immuneACCESS, the table was reduced by TCRdb to in-frame sequences with V and J called. These copies leave out some clones; in studies compared against another copy, an unresolved V gene accounts for under half, and the cause of the remainder is not known. V and J calls plus clone size are reproduced from that table; the DNA served to infer D and trimming. The sample data list 97,000 or so clones, and about three quarters of these were observed just once. Around a sixth of the sample is held by the ten biggest clonotypes.

For this chain, trimming is 5 bases at the V end and 4 bases at the J end, and the number of junction bases without a gene match is 7. As encoded in the germline V gene, CDR1 is SGHAT while CDR2 is FQNNGV. Its CDR3 holds 15 amino acids, cysteine through phenylalanine. Only the CDR3 DNA stays, 45 bases, in frame from base 1. The sequence joins TRBV11-2 to TRBJ1-5, and 8 junctional nucleotides match TRBD1. Sequencing used peripheral blood, obtained after recovery from COVID-19. The receptor comes from a human donor who had recovered from COVID-19. The CDR3 region reads CASSQDRGGNQPQHF. The nucleotide sequence reads TGTGCCAGCAGCCAAGACAGGGGTGGAAATCAGCCCCAGCATTTT.